Listed here is a single T cell receptor beta chain. The antigen remains undetermined. The repertoire was sequenced with immunoSEQ multiplex PCR; TCRdb's copy has only in-frame clones and lacks some. The sample includes 30,000 to 40,000 clones, just under 85% of them seen just once. The sample belongs to a study of vaccination effects on CD4 cells after COVID-19. In the ViraFEST assay, antigen-specific CD4+ clonotypes were identified by expansion after peptide-pool stimulation. Following culture for about 11 days, CD4+ T cells were isolated. Each person got two doses of an mRNA SARS-CoV-2 vaccine, BNT162b2 or mRNA-1273. Study conclusions and caveats: Few convalescent patients, and no early post-infection timepoints, were available to the study.

Germline CDR1 and CDR2: SGHNT and YYREEE (reference sequence). The ends were cut back, 4 bases at V and 3 bases at J, with 10 bases in the middle. The length of the CDR3 is 13 residues. The TCR sequence derives from a human donor who received a COVID-19 vaccine. Some clones in this sample may be carry-over from other donors' samples. The gene calls are TRBV5-4 and TRBJ1-1; possible D gene TRBD1, 5 bases. Here the sequenced sample was CD4+ T cells from PBMCs cultured with HCoV-NL63 spike peptides, taken after COVID-19 vaccination. CDR3 in DNA: TGTGCCAGCAGCCTCGGGGGGGACACTGAAGCTTTCTTT. It encodes CASSLGGDTEAFF.